Each of the 26 T cell receptor beta chains below was sequenced from the same sample in a study of T cells in Graves' hyperthyroidism and ophthalmopathy. Researchers amplified the TCR beta CDR3 regions from RNA transcripts. HTBI primers drove first-round RT-PCR of the TCR CDR3. Using its own MiXCR run on the multiplex PCR reads, TCRdb lists one record per CDR3 protein. The table has 250,000 to 300,000 distinct CDR3 sequences, about 15% seen once. Sequencing was carried out using blood. The receptors here all came from a woman in her fifties or sixties with Graves' ophthalmopathy.

This clonotype was seen repeatedly, ten times or more. The rearrangement uses TRBV20-1 and TRBJ2-3, with a tentative D call TRBD1 (6 bases). CDR1 and CDR2 from the germline V gene are DFQATT and SNEGSKA (reference sequence). V was cut by 4 bases and J by 7 bases, with 9 bases left in between. The CDR3 sequence is 11 residues long. CDR3 bases: TGCAGTGCTATAAGGGGGTATACGCAGTATTTT. Protein: CSAIRGYTQYF.

There are a few counts of this clonotype. V usage is TRBV20-1 and J usage is TRBJ1-2; no reliable D call. Germline CDR1 and CDR2: DFQATT and SNEGSKA (reference sequence). Trimming took 5 bases from V and 8 from J, leaving 9 bases between them. This CDR3 spans 10 amino acids. The chain's CDR3 is CSAPEKGYTF. CDR3 nucleotides: TGCAGTGCTCCCGAAAAAGGCTACACCTTC.

This clonotype has more than one count but fewer than ten. This chain links TRBV2 with TRBJ2-1; the D gene is possibly TRBD2 (6 bases). The CDR3 extends over 11 amino acids. The V end was cut by 8 bases, the J end by 9 bases, with 11 bases between. Germline V gives CDR1 SNHLY, CDR2 FYNNEI. CDR3 bases: TGTGCCAGCTGCCGGGAGATTGAGCAGTTCTTC. It encodes CASCREIEQFF.

The CDR3 DNA follows: TGTGCCAGCAGCGCCCGGGTTAGCGGGGGCTCCGGGTGGAATGAGCAGTTCTTC. It codes for CASSARVSGGSGWNEQFF. The chain joins TRBV11-2 to TRBJ2-1, with 9 bases identical to TRBD2. V was clipped by 5 bases and J by 7 bases; unmatched bases: 18. The germline V gene has CDR1 SGHAT and CDR2 FQNNGV. The CDR3 extends over 18 amino acids.

This clonotype showed up many times. This rearrangement joins TRBV20-1 to TRBJ1-3, with D hard to call. The V gene's germline CDR1 is DFQATT and CDR2 SNEGSKA (reference sequence). The CDR3 covers 12 residues. Trimming pared 6 bases from V and 0 bases from J, leaving 6 bases between. The CDR3 protein is CSAGISGNTIYF. For the CDR3, the DNA is TGCAGTGCCGGGATCTCTGGAAACACCATATATTTT.

This clonotype was seen a single time. A much larger clone lies one base from this, so it may be a read error. This chain links TRBV12-3 or TRBV12-4 with TRBJ1-5, with TRBD1 matching over 7 bases. V shed 4 bases, J shed 6 bases, and the junction held 6 bases outside the gene matches. The CDR3 is 14 residues long. As DNA, the CDR3 is TGTGCCAGCAGTTGGACAGGCGGGAGTCAGCCCCAGCATTTT. Residues: CASSWTGGSQPQHF.

In this sample, this clonotype turned up a few times. This chain connects TRBV27 to TRBJ1-2; unclear D gene. The germline gives CDR1 MNHEY, CDR2 SMNVEV (reference sequence). Trimming took 3 bases from V and 4 from J, leaving 9 bases between them. The CDR3 length is 13 residues. CDR3 nucleotide sequence: TGTGCCAGCAGTTTTTCGGGATCCTATGGCTACACCTTC. Translated: CASSFSGSYGYTF.

This clonotype has at least ten counts. The chain recombines TRBV5-1 with TRBJ1-2, with D perhaps TRBD1 (6 bases). Germline V CDR1 and CDR2: SGHRS, YFSETQ. V was shortened by 3 bases and J by 8 bases, with 14 bases between the two germline ends. The CDR3 spans 13 residues. The CDR3 DNA follows: TGCGCCAGCAGCTACACAGGGACGAACGGCTACACCTTC. Residues: CASSYTGTNGYTF.

This clonotype was found many times. The rearrangement joins TRBV7-3 to TRBJ2-1, with 11 bases lining up with TRBD2. Germline loops: CDR1 SGHTA, CDR2 FQGTGA. The CDR3 length is 16 residues. V shed 4 bases and J 1 base; nucleotides not matched to a gene: 3. This CDR3 reads CASSSGLAASYNEQFF. CDR3 in DNA: TGTGCCAGCAGCTCGGGACTAGCGGCTTCCTACAATGAGCAGTTCTTC.

This clonotype was picked up many times. The chain joins TRBV18 to TRBJ1-2, with 9 bases matching TRBD1. Per germline, CDR1 KGHSH and CDR2 LQKENI. The CDR3 contains 14 residues. V was pared by 3 bases and J by 6 bases, with 5 bases of the junction left unmatched. The CDR3 sequence: CASSPLGQGDGYTF. The CDR3 nucleotides are TGTGCCAGCTCACCTCTGGGACAGGGCGATGGCTACACCTTC. The full variable domain, in which reference TRBV18 and TRBJ1-2 provide the parts outside the CDR3, is NAGVMQNPRHLVRRRGQEARLRCSPMKGHSHVYWYRQLPEEGLKFMVYLQKENIIDESGMPKERFSAEFPKEGPSILRIQQVVRGDSAAYFCASSPLGQGDGYTFGSGTRLTVV.

Many counts were recorded for this clonotype. This rearrangement joins TRBV3-1 to TRBJ1-1; D is unclear. CDR3 length equals 13 residues. Germline CDR1 LGHDT, CDR2 YNNKEL (reference sequence). V was trimmed by 9 bases and J by 3 bases, leaving 14 bases between them. The CDR3 DNA sequence: TGTGCCAGTGGTTATAGGGAGGACACTGAAGCTTTCTTT. This sequence encodes CASGYREDTEAFF.

This clonotype was seen at least ten times. V gene TRBV20-1 combines with J gene TRBJ2-7, with 9 bases matching TRBD1. Per germline, CDR1 DFQATT and CDR2 SNEGSKA (reference sequence). The CDR3 loop spans 12 amino acids. The ends lost 5 bases at V and 6 bases at J; junction bases unmatched: 5. CDR3 loop: CSASSTGGEQYF. The CDR3 DNA sequence: TGCAGTGCTTCTTCGACAGGGGGCGAGCAGTACTTC.

This clonotype has a count of ten or more. The V call is TRBV7-2, the J call TRBJ2-1; no definite D call. V was cut by 0 bases and J by 8 bases, with 11 bases left in between. Germline V gene sequence: CDR1 SGHTA, CDR2 FQGNSA. This CDR3 is built from 14 residues. The CDR3 sequence is CASSLALFSHEQFF. DNA for the CDR3: TGTGCCAGCAGCTTAGCGCTATTCTCGCATGAGCAGTTCTTC. Full variable domain (outside the CDR3, taken from reference TRBV7-2 and TRBJ2-1): GAGVSQSPSNKVTEKGKDVELRCDPISGHTALYWYRQSLGQGLEFLIYFQGNSAPDKSGLPSDRFSAERTGGSVSTLTIQRTQQEDSAVYLCASSLALFSHEQFFGPGTRLTVL.

This clonotype was seen a handful of times. The chain combines TRBV3-1 with TRBJ2-2; the D gene is possibly TRBD2 (5 bases). Germline assignment: CDR1 LGHDT and CDR2 YNNKEL (reference sequence). V was cut by 4 bases and J by 6 bases, with 12 bases left in between. This CDR3 comprises 14 residues. The CDR3 DNA follows: TGTGCCAGCAGCCTCCCCGCGGGCTCCGGGGAGCTGTTTTTT. It translates to CASSLPAGSGELFF.

As for this clonotype: A read error may be the cause here, since a much bigger clone is one base away. The chain uses TRBV11-2 and TRBJ2-5; 8 bases are a match to TRBD1. Per the germline V gene, CDR1 is SGHAT and CDR2 is FQNNGV. CDR3 length: 15 amino acids. Trimming cost V 1 base and J 4 bases; bases outside gene matches: 5. CDR3 sequence: CASSLAWTGLETQYF. CDR3 bases: TGTGCCAGCAGCTTAGCTTGGACAGGGTTAGAGACCCAGTACTTC.

The table lists this clonotype with many counts. This chain connects TRBV28 to TRBJ1-2; D possibly corresponds to TRBD1 (5 bases). Looked up from germline, CDR1 is MDHEN and CDR2 is SYDVKM. The CDR3 sequence is 15 residues long. Trimming removed 6 bases at V and 3 bases at J, with 17 bases between. The DNA of the CDR3 is TGTGCCAGCAGGAAGGGAGGGGTGCTCGACTATGGCTACACCTTC. Its translation: CASRKGGVLDYGYTF.

This chain uses TRBV28 with TRBJ2-1, with 11 bases lining up with TRBD2. CDR1 MDHEN and CDR2 SYDVKM come from the germline V gene. The CDR3 spans 14 residues. V gave up 4 bases and J gave up 12 bases; unmatched junction bases: 8. The CDR3 here is CASSSRLAGLAQFF. The CDR3 DNA follows: TGTGCCAGCAGTTCCCGACTAGCGGGATTGGCGCAGTTCTTC. Full variable domain (remainder filled in from reference TRBV28 and TRBJ2-1): DVKVTQSSRYLVKRTGEKVFLECVQDMDHENMFWYRQDPGLGLRLIYFSYDVKMKEKGDIPEGYSVSREKKERFSLILESASTNQTSMYLCASSSRLAGLAQFFGPGTRLTVL.

This chain links TRBV4-3 with TRBJ1-2, with D tentatively TRBD1 (5 bases). The CDR3 runs 14 residues. CDR1 and CDR2 (germline): LGHNA, YSLEER. V lost 0 bases to trimming and J lost 3 bases, with 8 bases between them. CDR3 region: CASSQEGAYYGYTF. The CDR3 DNA reads as TGCGCCAGCAGCCAAGAAGGGGCGTACTATGGCTACACCTTC.

This clonotype has just a few counts. The genes are TRBV6-5 and TRBJ2-7; 7 positions agree with TRBD1. Germline V lookup: CDR1 MNHEY, CDR2 SVGAGI. Germline trimming cut 0 bases from V and 2 bases from J; bases unmatched to any gene: 10. This CDR3 is 17 amino acids long. Here the CDR3 DNA reads TGTGCCAGCAGTTACTCACCCATGGACAGGAGACCCTACGAGCAGTACTTC. It encodes CASSYSPMDRRPYEQYF.

This clonotype was found many times. The chain is built from TRBV6-1 and TRBJ2-3, with D hard to call. Trimming shortened V by 3 bases and J by 1 base, and 8 bases separated the two germline ends. This CDR3 is built from 14 residues. Germline CDR1 and CDR2: MNHNS and SASEGT. The CDR3 nucleotides read TGTGCCAGCAGTGACTTCGTCCGCACAGATACGCAGTATTTT. It translates to CASSDFVRTDTQYF.

This clonotype was picked up many times. The chain has TRBV10-3 and TRBJ2-1; TRBD2 aligns across 8 bases. The CDR3 contains 16 residues. The V segment lost 4 bases and the J segment 8 bases; nucleotides outside the gene matches: 13. Per the germline V gene, CDR1 is ENHRY and CDR2 is SYGVKD. The CDR3 coding sequence is TGTGCCATCAGTGGAGAATTCGGGACGGGGGGGGATGAGCAGTTCTTC. Protein product: CAISGEFGTGGDEQFF.

A note on this clonotype: A much larger clone differs by one base, so this may be a read error. The CDR3 DNA sequence: TGTACCATCAGTGGCGGCAGGGAGTCCTACAATGAGCAGTTCTTC. Protein product: CTISGGRESYNEQFF. The chain has TRBV10-3 and TRBJ2-1, with D perhaps given as TRBD1 or TRBD2 (5 bases each). The CDR3 has 15 amino acids. Germline V gene lookup returns CDR1 ENHRY and CDR2 SYGVKD.

This clonotype has a handful of counts. The V and J genes are TRBV6-1 and TRBJ1-5, with TRBD1 as a possible D gene (6 bases). V lost 4 bases and J 7 bases, leaving 11 bases between the germline ends. This CDR3 comprises 13 residues. CDR1 is MNHNS, CDR2 SASEGT, per germline. The CDR3 nucleotides are TGTGCCAGCAGTGCCGCGGGGGGCCAGCCCCAGCATTTT. Translated: CASSAAGGQPQHF.

Comment on this clonotype: This sequence may be a read error, since a much larger clone differs from it by one base. The chain joins TRBV5-6 to TRBJ2-7; D possibly matches TRBD1 or TRBD2 (6 bases each). The CDR3 contains 13 residues. Germline V CDR1 and CDR2: SGHDT, YYEEEE. V lost 9 bases, J lost 5 bases, and 18 bases lay in between. DNA of the CDR3: TGTGCCAACAACCGGGGGCCGTTACACGAGCAGTACTTC. Encoded protein: CANNRGPLHEQYF.

The count of this clonotype is one. In DNA form, the CDR3 reads TGTGCCAGCAGCCGGGAGGATGGGGATAATTCACCCCTCCACTTT. Its protein is CASSREDGDNSPLHF. The gene calls are TRBV4-2 and TRBJ1-6; no reliable D call. CDR1 LGHNA and CDR2 YNFKEQ come from the germline V gene. Trimming pared 4 bases from V and 5 bases from J, leaving 12 bases between. There are 15 residues in the CDR3.

The chain has TRBV7-9 and TRBJ1-4; tentatively, D is TRBD1 (6 bases). V was cut by 2 bases and J by 7 bases, with 8 bases left in between. Looked up from germline, CDR1 is SEHNR and CDR2 is FQNEAQ (reference sequence). The CDR3 totals 13 residues. The CDR3 sequence: CASSLLGGEKLFF. The CDR3 DNA sequence: TGTGCCAGCAGCTTACTAGGGGGTGAAAAACTGTTTTTT.